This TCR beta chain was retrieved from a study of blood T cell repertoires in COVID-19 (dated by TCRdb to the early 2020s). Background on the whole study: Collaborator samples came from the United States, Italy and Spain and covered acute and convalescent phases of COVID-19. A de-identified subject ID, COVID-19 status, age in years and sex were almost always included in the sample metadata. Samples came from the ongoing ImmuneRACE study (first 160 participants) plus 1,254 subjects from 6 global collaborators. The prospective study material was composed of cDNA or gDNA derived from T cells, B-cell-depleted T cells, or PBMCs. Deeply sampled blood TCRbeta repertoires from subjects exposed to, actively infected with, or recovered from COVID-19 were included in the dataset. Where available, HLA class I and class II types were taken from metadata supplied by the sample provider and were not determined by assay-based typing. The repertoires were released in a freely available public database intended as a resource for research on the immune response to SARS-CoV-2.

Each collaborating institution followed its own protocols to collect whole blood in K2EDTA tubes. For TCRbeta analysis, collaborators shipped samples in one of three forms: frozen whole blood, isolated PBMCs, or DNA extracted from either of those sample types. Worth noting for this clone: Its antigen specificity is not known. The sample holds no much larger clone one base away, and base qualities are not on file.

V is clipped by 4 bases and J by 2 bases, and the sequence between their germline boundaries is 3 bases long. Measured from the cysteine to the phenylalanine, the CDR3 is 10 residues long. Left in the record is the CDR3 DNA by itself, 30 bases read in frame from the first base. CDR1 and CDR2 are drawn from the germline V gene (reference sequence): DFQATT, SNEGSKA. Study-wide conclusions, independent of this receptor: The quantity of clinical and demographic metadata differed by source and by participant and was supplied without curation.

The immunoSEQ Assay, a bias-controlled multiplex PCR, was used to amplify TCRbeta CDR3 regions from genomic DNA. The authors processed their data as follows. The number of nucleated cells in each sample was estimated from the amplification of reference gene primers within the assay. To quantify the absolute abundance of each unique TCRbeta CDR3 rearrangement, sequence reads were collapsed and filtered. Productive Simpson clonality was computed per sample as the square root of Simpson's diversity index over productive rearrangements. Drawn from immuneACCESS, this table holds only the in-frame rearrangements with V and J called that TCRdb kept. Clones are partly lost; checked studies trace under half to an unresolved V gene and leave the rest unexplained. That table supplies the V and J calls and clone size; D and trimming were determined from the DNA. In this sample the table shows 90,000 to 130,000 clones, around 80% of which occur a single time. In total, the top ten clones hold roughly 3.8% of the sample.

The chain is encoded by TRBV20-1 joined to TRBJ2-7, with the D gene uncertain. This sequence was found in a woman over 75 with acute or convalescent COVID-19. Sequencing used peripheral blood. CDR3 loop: CSATTYEQYF. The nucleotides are TGCAGTGCTACCACCTACGAGCAGTACTTC.